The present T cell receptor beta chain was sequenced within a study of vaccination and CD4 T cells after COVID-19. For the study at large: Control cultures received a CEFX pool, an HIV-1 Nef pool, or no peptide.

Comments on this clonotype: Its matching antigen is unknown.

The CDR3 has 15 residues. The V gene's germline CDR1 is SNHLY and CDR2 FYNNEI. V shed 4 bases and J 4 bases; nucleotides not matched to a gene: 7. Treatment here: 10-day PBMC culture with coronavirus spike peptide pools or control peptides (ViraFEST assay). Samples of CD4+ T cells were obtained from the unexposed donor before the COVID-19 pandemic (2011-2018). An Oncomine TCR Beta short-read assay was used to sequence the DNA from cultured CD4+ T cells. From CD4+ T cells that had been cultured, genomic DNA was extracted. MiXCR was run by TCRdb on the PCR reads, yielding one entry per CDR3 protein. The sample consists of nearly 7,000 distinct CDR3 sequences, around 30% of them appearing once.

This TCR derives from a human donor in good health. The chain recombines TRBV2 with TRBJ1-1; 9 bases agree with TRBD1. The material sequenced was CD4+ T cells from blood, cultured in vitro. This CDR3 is CASSGGGQGLTEAFF. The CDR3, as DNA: TGTGCCAGCAGTGGGGGGGGACAGGGTCTCACTGAAGCTTTCTTT.